This passage covers 28 T cell receptor beta chains from one sample sequenced in a study of blood T cell repertoires in COVID-19. Profiled with immunoSEQ multiplex PCR; TCRdb holds only in-frame clones, not every one. The data hold about 88,000 clones, with roughly nine tenths observed a single time. The sample was peripheral blood. These receptors came from a male donor with acute or convalescent COVID-19.

The V gene is TRBV20-1, the J gene TRBJ2-1; 7 nucleotides match TRBD2. J lost 10 bases, V lost 4 bases, and 4 bases had no gene match. The germline CDR1 and CDR2 sequences are DFQATT and SNEGSKA (reference sequence). The CDR3 sequence is 11 residues long. The CDR3 is CSATRAGEQFF. The CDR3 DNA is TGCAGTGCTACCCGAGCGGGGGAGCAGTTCTTC.

The chain combines TRBV6-5 with TRBJ1-1; no firm D call. Germline CDR1 is MNHEY and CDR2 is SVGAGI. This CDR3 is 15 amino acids long. V lost 0 bases to trimming and J lost 5 bases, with 13 bases between them. The CDR3 region has the DNA TGTGCCAGCAGTTACTCGGAGATGGGTGGGACTGAAGCTTTCTTT. It codes for CASSYSEMGGTEAFF.

V and J are TRBV5-4 and TRBJ1-1; tentatively, D is TRBD1 (5 bases). Trimming took 4 bases from V and 1 from J, leaving 8 bases between them. The CDR3 extends over 13 amino acids. CDR1 and CDR2 (germline): SGHNT, YYREEE (reference sequence). The CDR3 bases are TGTGCCAGCAGCCGGACACAGAACACTGAAGCTTTCTTT. Translating gives CASSRTQNTEAFF.

The rearrangement links TRBV5-3 to TRBJ2-2; 7 nucleotides align to TRBD1. TRBV5-3 counts as an open reading frame of uncertain function. The CDR3 loop spans 16 amino acids. V shed 5 bases, J shed 1 base, and the junction held 8 bases outside the gene matches. CDR3 amino acids: CARRAGRQGNTGELFF. Written as DNA, the CDR3 is TGTGCCAGAAGAGCTGGGAGACAGGGGAACACCGGGGAGCTGTTTTTT.

The chain uses TRBV18 and TRBJ2-7; TRBD1 might be the D (6 bases). Trimming cost V 4 bases and J 5 bases, with 18 bases left between them. CDR1 and CDR2 (germline): KGHSH, LQKENI. This CDR3 is 15 amino acids long. CDR3 DNA: TGTGCCAGCTCACTAACACAGGGAGAGCATGACGAGCAGTACTTC. Protein product: CASSLTQGEHDEQYF.

The genes are TRBV19 and TRBJ1-6; the match to TRBD1 covers 7 bases. V lost 1 base, J lost 7 bases, and 4 bases stayed unmatched. Per the germline V gene, CDR1 is LNHDA and CDR2 is SQIVND (reference sequence). The CDR3 runs to 15 residues. This chain's CDR3 is CASSIAGGGNSPLHF. For the CDR3, the DNA is TGTGCCAGTAGTATAGCAGGGGGAGGAAATTCACCCCTCCACTTT.

The chain combines TRBV18 with TRBJ2-6, with D perhaps TRBD1 (5 bases). The V gene lost 6 bases and the J gene lost 0 bases, with 15 bases spanning the gap. Looked up from germline, CDR1 is KGHSH and CDR2 is LQKENI. This CDR3 has 17 amino acids. CDR3 bases: TGTGCCAGCTCCCCAAGGGGCGCGTCCTCTGGGGCCAACGTCCTGACTTTC. Protein product: CASSPRGASSGANVLTF.

The rearrangement links TRBV3-1 (or the pseudogene TRBV3-2) to TRBJ1-3; 8 bases are shared with TRBD1. Germline CDR1 reads LGHDT; CDR2 reads YNNKEL (reference sequence). The CDR3 has 17 residues. The J segment lost 8 bases and the V segment lost 1 base, leaving 13 bases of the junction unmatched. CDR3 nucleotide sequence: TGTGCCAGCAGCCAAGCCCCGGGACAGGATGGGGTTGACACCATATATTTT. The encoded protein is CASSQAPGQDGVDTIYF.

This rearrangement joins TRBV12-3 or TRBV12-4 to TRBJ1-6; D possibly corresponds to TRBD1 (5 bases). This CDR3 is built from 13 residues. Trimming left V 3 bases short and J 8 bases short, with 8 bases between. CDR3 DNA: TGTGCCAGCAGTTTGGGGGGGGATTCACCCCTCCACTTT. As protein: CASSLGGDSPLHF.

The chain couples TRBV6-5 to TRBJ1-1; D gene unclear. CDR1 is MNHEY and CDR2 is SVGAGI in the germline V gene. This CDR3 region has 13 residues. V lost 6 bases to trimming and J lost 6 bases, with 14 bases between them. CDR3 sequence: CASRVASPAEAFF. Written as DNA, the CDR3 is TGTGCCAGCAGGGTAGCCTCCCCAGCTGAAGCTTTCTTT.

The chain uses TRBV3-1 (or the pseudogene TRBV3-2) and TRBJ1-1; weak D call: TRBD1 (6 bases). The germline V and J ends were trimmed by 8 bases and 4 bases, with 20 bases remaining between them. The CDR3 spans 15 residues. Germline CDR1 and CDR2: LGHDT and YNNKEL (reference sequence). The CDR3 loop reads CASATIQGLGTEAFF. In DNA form, the CDR3 reads TGTGCCAGCGCAACAATACAGGGTTTGGGCACTGAAGCTTTCTTT.

The chain joins TRBV14 to TRBJ2-6, with D perhaps matching TRBD1 (6 bases). This CDR3 region has 17 residues. Trimming shortened V by 4 bases and J by 10 bases, and 23 bases separated the two germline ends. Germline V gives CDR1 SGHDN, CDR2 FVKESK. CDR3 nucleotides: TGTGCCAGCAGCCTGTTGGGGTCCGGGACACCTAATAACGTCCTGACTTTC. Protein sequence: CASSLLGSGTPNNVLTF. Drawing the rest from reference TRBV14 and TRBJ2-6, the complete variable domain is EAGVTQFPSHSVIEKGQTVTLRCDPISGHDNLYWYRRVMGKEIKFLLHFVKESKQDESGMPNNRFLAERTGGTYSTLKVQPAELEDSGVYFCASSLLGSGTPNNVLTFGAGSRLTVL.

The chain couples TRBV20-1 to TRBJ1-1; D unclear. Trimming stripped 3 bases from V and 1 base from J, with 6 bases between. The CDR3 loop spans 12 amino acids. Germline CDR1 DFQATT, CDR2 SNEGSKA (reference sequence). For the CDR3, the DNA is TGCAGTGCTAGTGGGCCGAACACTGAAGCTTTCTTT. It is translated as CSASGPNTEAFF.

This chain links TRBV10-3 with TRBJ1-1, with D possibly matching TRBD1 (5 bases). The CDR3 is made up of 14 amino acids. V gave up 3 bases and J gave up 4 bases, with 12 bases separating them. Germline-derived CDR1 and CDR2 are ENHRY and SYGVKD. The CDR3 DNA is TGTGCCATCAGTGAATCCGGGGGTAGCACTGAAGCTTTCTTT. Protein product: CAISESGGSTEAFF.

The chain links TRBV11-3 to TRBJ2-5; D might be TRBD1 (6 bases). Deletions cut 5 bases from V and 5 bases from J, with 15 bases between. The CDR3 is 14 amino acids. Germline-derived CDR1 and CDR2 are SGHNT and YENEEA. The CDR3 DNA reads as TGTGCCAGCAGCGAACAGGGTTTAGGGGAGACCCAGTACTTC. Encoded protein: CASSEQGLGETQYF.

In nucleotides, the CDR3 is TGTGCCAGCAGCAGAGACGCCGGGACAGGGAATTCACCCCTCCACTTT. Translating gives CASSRDAGTGNSPLHF. The chain employs TRBV7-2 and TRBJ1-6, with 9 bases fitting TRBD1. Germline CDR1 reads SGHTA; CDR2 reads FQGNSA. V shed 5 bases and J 7 bases; nucleotides not matched to a gene: 9. This CDR3 is built from 16 residues.

The chain joins TRBV5-1 to TRBJ1-1, with TRBD1 matching over 7 bases. V lost 4 bases and J lost 4; bases outside the gene matches: 7. The CDR3 length is 14 residues. Germline V gives CDR1 SGHRS, CDR2 YFSETQ. The CDR3 is CASSPLTGATEAFF. The CDR3, as DNA: TGCGCCAGCAGCCCCTTAACAGGGGCCACTGAAGCTTTCTTT. The complete variable domain, with remaining parts taken from reference TRBV5-1 and TRBJ1-1, reads KAGVTQTPRYLIKTRGQQVTLSCSPISGHRSVSWYQQTPGQGLQFLFEYFSETQRNKGNFPGRFSGRQFSNSRSEMNVSTLELGDSALYLCASSPLTGATEAFFGQGTRLTVV.

The V and J genes are TRBV5-1 and TRBJ1-1; D remains unclear. The V and J ends lost 3 bases and 4 bases respectively, with 13 bases between them. The CDR3 runs 14 residues. Germline CDR1 is SGHRS and CDR2 is YFSETQ. The CDR3 protein is CASSSRGGGTEAFF. In DNA form, the CDR3 reads TGCGCCAGCAGCTCGCGGGGAGGAGGCACTGAAGCTTTCTTT.

The V and J genes are TRBV6-1 and TRBJ2-7, with a tentative D call TRBD2 (7 bases). Germline lookup yields CDR1 MNHNS and CDR2 SASEGT. The CDR3 spans 16 residues. The germline V and J ends were trimmed by 2 bases and 0 bases, with 14 bases remaining between them. The CDR3 region has the DNA TGTGCCAGCAGTGAATGGGGGGGCTCCAACTCCTACGAGCAGTACTTC. Amino acids: CASSEWGGSNSYEQYF.

The chain joins TRBV5-4 to TRBJ1-3; tentatively, D is TRBD1 (6 bases). The CDR3 is 13 amino acids. The ends were cut back, 7 bases at V and 9 bases at J, with 17 bases in the middle. Per the germline V gene, CDR1 is SGHNT and CDR2 is YYREEE (reference sequence). CDR3 coding DNA: TGTGCCAGCTTCAATATCCAGGGGAGCACCATATATTTT. This sequence encodes CASFNIQGSTIYF.

V gene TRBV19 combines with J gene TRBJ1-1, with a possible D match to TRBD1 (6 bases). This CDR3 contains 15 residues. Germline V gene sequence: CDR1 LNHDA, CDR2 SQIVND (reference sequence). Trimming shortened V by 5 bases and J by 3 bases, and 16 bases separated the two germline ends. CDR3 sequence: CASSLRGMGYTEAFF. The CDR3 DNA follows: TGTGCCAGTAGTCTGAGGGGGATGGGATACACTGAAGCTTTCTTT.

The J gene is TRBJ2-7, the V gene TRBV27, with a tentative D call TRBD2 (5 bases). Trimming took 4 bases from V and 6 from J, leaving 16 bases between them. The length of the CDR3 is 14 residues. Germline CDR1 MNHEY, CDR2 SMNVEV (reference sequence). CDR3 bases: TGTGCCAGCAGTTCTATGCGGACCACTAGCGAGCAGTACTTC. Its protein product is CASSSMRTTSEQYF.

The rearrangement joins TRBV11-2 to TRBJ1-1; maybe TRBD1 (5 bases). Deletions cut 0 bases from V and 8 bases from J, with 16 bases between. CDR1 and CDR2 (germline): SGHAT, FQNNGV. CDR3 size: 15 residues. The CDR3 protein is CASSLDLAGLREAFF. The CDR3 bases are TGTGCCAGCAGCTTAGACCTAGCGGGGCTGAGGGAAGCTTTCTTT. Variable domain in full (rest from reference TRBV11-2 and TRBJ1-1): EAGVAQSPRYKIIEKRQSVAFWCNPISGHATLYWYQQILGQGPKLLIQFQNNGVVDDSQLPKDRFSAERLKGVDSTLKIQPAKLEDSAVYLCASSLDLAGLREAFFGQGTRLTVV.

On this clone: The sample holds other DNA sequences that translate to the same CDR3. The chain couples TRBV7-9 to TRBJ2-7; D is perhaps TRBD1 (5 bases). The CDR3 contains 14 residues. CDR1 and CDR2 from the germline V gene are SEHNR and FQNEAQ (reference sequence). Between the trimmed V and J ends, which lost 2 bases and 3 bases, there was a span of 11 bases. Here the CDR3 DNA reads TGTGCCAGCAGCTTATCCGGACAAATCTACGAGCAGTACTTC. Protein sequence: CASSLSGQIYEQYF.

This clone occurred once. The gene calls are TRBV18 and TRBJ1-1; 12 nucleotides line up with TRBD1. This CDR3 region has 19 residues. Germline V gene data show CDR1 as KGHSH and CDR2 as LQKENI. Trimming at V came to 1 base and at J to 4 bases, leaving 13 bases not matched to a gene. The CDR3 region has the DNA TGTGCCAGCTCACCACTAGGGACGGGACAGGGGGCTTCGAGCACTGAAGCTTTCTTT. It codes for CASSPLGTGQGASSTEAFF. The full variable domain, in which reference TRBV18 and TRBJ1-1 provide the parts outside the CDR3, is NAGVMQNPRHLVRRRGQEARLRCSPMKGHSHVYWYRQLPEEGLKFMVYLQKENIIDESGMPKERFSAEFPKEGPSILRIQQVVRGDSAAYFCASSPLGTGQGASSTEAFFGQGTRLTVV.

This chain connects TRBV6-6 to TRBJ1-4, with D maybe TRBD1 (6 bases). Germline assignment: CDR1 MNHNY and CDR2 SVGAGI (reference sequence). The CDR3 totals 18 residues. Trimming left V 5 bases short and J 8 bases short, with 27 bases between. This chain's CDR3 is CASSRLPGLTGMKEKLFF. CDR3 bases: TGTGCCAGCAGTCGCCTGCCGGGTTTGACAGGAATGAAGGAAAAACTGTTTTTT.

This rearrangement joins TRBV4-1 to TRBJ2-2; 15 bases line up with TRBD2. Losses at the gene ends were 0 bases for V and 6 bases for J; bases not matched to a gene: 8. Germline V gene data show CDR1 as MGHRA and CDR2 as YSYEKL. This CDR3 region has 19 residues. The CDR3 DNA reads as TGCGCCAGCAGCCAAGACCAACCCGGACTAGCGGGGGGGCCCGGGGAGCTGTTTTTT. Amino acids: CASSQDQPGLAGGPGELFF.

The genes are TRBV6-5 and TRBJ2-7; 8 bases align to TRBD1. V was clipped by 6 bases and J by 3 bases; unmatched bases: 7. Germline V lookup: CDR1 MNHEY, CDR2 SVGAGI. This CDR3 contains 14 residues. DNA for the CDR3: TGTGCCAGCAGGCCCCTGGGGACAGGCTACGAGCAGTACTTC. This gives the protein CASRPLGTGYEQYF.